This T cell receptor (beta chain) comes out of a study of cytomegalovirus exposure and HLA in healthy donors. Study results and caveats: Cytomegalovirus-associated status was assigned to approximately 160 TCR beta chains. Most TCRs appeared rarely, but some public TCRs recurred in many donors. In vitro experiments confirmed that a few CMV-associated chains were specific for CMV antigens.

Comment on this clone: Its target is unknown.

The study drew the donors from its roughly 130-subject validation cohort, separate from the approximately 700-subject first cohort. TCRdb's table, derived via immunoSEQ multiplex PCR, lists solely in-frame clones and lacks some. The repertoire consists of approximately 160,000 clones, with around nine tenths occurring once and the leading ten covering 10% to 13%. The receptor was derived from a woman between 18 and 29 years old in good health and CMV-seropositive. Sequencing used PBMCs.

The CDR3 loop reads CASSTRQGGTEAFF. CDR3 nucleotides: TGTGCCAGCAGCACTCGACAGGGGGGTACTGAAGCTTTCTTT. This sequence joins TRBV5-6 and TRBJ1-1; 9 bases are a match to TRBD1. The germline V gene encodes CDR1 SGHDT and CDR2 YYEEEE. V shed 4 bases, J shed 5 bases, and the junction held 6 bases outside the gene matches. The CDR3 extends over 14 amino acids.